This T cell receptor (beta chain) was observed in a study of PD-1 blockade in classical Hodgkin lymphoma. Study results and caveats: Only CD4+ TCR diversity, not CD8+, had risen significantly by C4D1. Those achieving complete response showed baseline diversity like newly diagnosed patients. According to reports, newly diagnosed patients had lower baseline TCR diversity than healthy donors, and relapsed/refractory patients had lower baseline TCR diversity still.

The time point: cycle 4 day 1 (C4D1), after five to seven weeks of nivolumab. Brentuximab vedotin exposure varied, and every patient relapsed after autologous stem cell transplantation. Negative selection with magnetic separation was used to purify CD4+ T cells from thawed PBMCs. The CDR3 has 13 amino acids. The germline gives CDR1 MNHEY, CDR2 SVGAGI. V lost 0 bases, J lost 3 bases, and 6 bases lay in between. Sequencing used immunoSEQ multiplex PCR; TCRdb keeps in-frame clones, though not all of them. Among around 37,000 clones listed, 80% to 95% were seen once. In regard to this clone: Antigen: not known.

The TCR originated in a human donor with classical Hodgkin lymphoma. This chain links TRBV6-5 with TRBJ2-7; no reliable D call. The specimen comprised CD4+ T cells from blood, sampled before the fourth cycle of nivolumab. The CDR3 coding sequence is TGTGCCAGCAGTTACTCGGGATTCTACGAGCAGTACTTC. Translating it yields CASSYSGFYEQYF.